Presented here are 29 T cell receptor beta chains from one specimen sequenced in a study of blood T cell repertoires in COVID-19. Produced via immunoSEQ multiplex PCR; TCRdb's table is partial and in-frame only. The sample contains some 130,000 clones, around 80% of which appear only once. The sequenced material came from PBMCs or T cells enriched from blood (not recorded which). All receptors derive from a woman aged 50 to 65 who had recovered from COVID-19.

This clone was seen a few times. The chain is built from TRBV2 and TRBJ2-3, with a weak D call TRBD1 (6 bases). V lost 2 bases to trimming and J lost 0 bases, with 12 bases between them. CDR1 and CDR2 (germline): SNHLY, FYNNEI. There are 16 residues in the CDR3. In nucleotides, the CDR3 is TGTGCCAGCAGTGAAAATACAGGGCAAAGCACAGATACGCAGTATTTT. Translated: CASSENTGQSTDTQYF.

This sequence joins TRBV7-2 and TRBJ2-3; D is undetermined. Germline V gives CDR1 SGHTA, CDR2 FQGNSA. The CDR3 is made up of 12 amino acids. V lost 3 bases, J lost 11 bases, and 12 bases lay in between. The CDR3 protein is CASSFVQREQYF. CDR3 coding DNA: TGTGCCAGCAGCTTTGTCCAGCGAGAGCAGTATTTT.

V and J are TRBV7-9 and TRBJ2-5; possible D gene TRBD2, 7 bases. Per germline, CDR1 SEHNR and CDR2 FQNEAQ (reference sequence). V lost 1 base and J 4 bases, leaving 13 bases between the germline ends. This CDR3 contains 15 residues. CDR3 DNA sequence: TGTGCCAGCAGCTTAGTTAGGGGGGGCCCAGAGACCCAGTACTTC. The encoded protein is CASSLVRGGPETQYF.

This clone has more than one count but fewer than ten. V gene TRBV30 combines with J gene TRBJ2-7; 10 bases align to TRBD1. Unmatched junction bases numbered 6, after V lost 2 bases and J lost 5 bases. This CDR3 region has 14 residues. From germline, CDR1 is GTSNPN and CDR2 SVGIG (reference sequence). In DNA, the CDR3 is TGTGCCTGGAGTACCCGGACAGGGGGAAACGAGCAGTACTTC. This codes for CAWSTRTGGNEQYF.

This chain joins TRBV3-1 (or the pseudogene TRBV3-2) and TRBJ1-3; 7 positions match TRBD1. J gave up 8 bases and V 5 bases, and 6 bases lay outside the gene matches. CDR3 length: 13 amino acids. The germline gives CDR1 LGHDT, CDR2 YNNKEL (reference sequence). This CDR3 reads CASSNRGGDTIYF. Here the CDR3 DNA reads TGTGCCAGCAGCAACAGGGGTGGTGACACCATATATTTT.

This chain uses TRBV24-1 with TRBJ1-4; TRBD1 aligns across 8 bases. CDR1 and CDR2 from the germline V gene are KGHDR and SFDVKD. V was pared by 4 bases and J by 4 bases, with 4 bases of the junction left unmatched. The CDR3 is 15 amino acids. CDR3 bases: TGTGCCACCAGTGACTCGGGACAGGTTAATGAAAAACTGTTTTTT. It encodes CATSDSGQVNEKLFF.

This chain links TRBV20-1 with TRBJ1-4, with 10 bases aligning to TRBD1. Germline CDR1 DFQATT, CDR2 SNEGSKA (reference sequence). V dropped 3 bases and J dropped 3; count of bases not matched to a gene: 7. The CDR3 contains 16 residues. The CDR3 sequence is CSASTTGGASNEKLFF. The CDR3, as DNA: TGCAGTGCTAGTACGACAGGGGGCGCGTCTAATGAAAAACTGTTTTTT.

The gene calls are TRBV3-1 (or the pseudogene TRBV3-2) and TRBJ2-7, with D perhaps matching TRBD1 (6 bases). The CDR3 extends over 13 amino acids. V was clipped by 4 bases and J by 10 bases, with 17 bases between them. The V gene's germline CDR1 is LGHDT and CDR2 YNNKEL (reference sequence). CDR3 nucleotide sequence: TGTGCCAGCAGCCGGACAGAATCTACGAAACAGTACTTC. Translated: CASSRTESTKQYF.

V gene TRBV28 combines with J gene TRBJ1-2, with D tentatively TRBD1 (5 bases). The V gene's germline CDR1 is MDHEN and CDR2 SYDVKM. CDR3 length equals 11 residues. Trimming left V 8 bases short and J 13 bases short, with 17 bases between. In nucleotides, the CDR3 is TGTGCCAGCGGGCGGGACGCCTCTCGCACCTTC. It is translated as CASGRDASRTF.

J is TRBJ2-5 and V is TRBV11-3; D remains ambiguous. This CDR3 spans 13 amino acids. Per germline, CDR1 SGHNT and CDR2 YENEEA. Trimming stripped 0 bases from V and 4 bases from J, with 6 bases between. The CDR3 DNA sequence: TGTGCCAGCAGCTTAGATTGGGCAGAGACCCAGTACTTC. This codes for CASSLDWAETQYF.

V gene TRBV9 combines with J gene TRBJ1-2, with no clear D. The V and J ends lost 0 bases and 5 bases respectively, with 11 bases between them. Germline CDR1 and CDR2: SGDLS and YYNGEE. The CDR3 runs to 14 residues. DNA for the CDR3: TGTGCCAGCAGCGTAGGAGTCTCTCGGTATGGCTACACCTTC. Translating gives CASSVGVSRYGYTF.

V usage is TRBV12-3 or TRBV12-4 and J usage is TRBJ2-3; no definite D call. The CDR3 is made up of 13 amino acids. The V and J ends lost 5 bases and 4 bases respectively, with 10 bases between them. CDR3 residues: CASSPTTADTQYF. The CDR3, as DNA: TGTGCCAGCAGTCCCACTACCGCAGATACGCAGTATTTT.

The J gene is TRBJ1-4, the V gene TRBV14; 8 bases align to TRBD1. Germline V gene lookup returns CDR1 SGHDN and CDR2 FVKESK. The CDR3 has 15 amino acids. The V gene end was trimmed by 4 bases and the J gene end by 7 bases; junction bases not matched to a gene: 8. The CDR3 nucleotides are TGTGCCAGCAGCCTTGACCAGGGGGCCGGTGAAAAACTGTTTTTT. Its translation: CASSLDQGAGEKLFF.

The chain combines TRBV5-5 with TRBJ2-1, with 7 bases matching TRBD2. CDR1 is SGHKS, CDR2 YYEKEE, per germline (reference sequence). The V segment lost 0 bases and the J segment 15 bases; nucleotides outside the gene matches: 18. The CDR3 runs to 16 residues. The CDR3 is CASSLALAAEYNERFF. As DNA, the CDR3 is TGTGCCAGCAGCTTGGCTCTAGCGGCTGAATACAATGAGAGGTTCTTC.

The chain employs TRBV15 and TRBJ1-4; TRBD1 agrees at 7 bases. This CDR3 has 15 residues. Trimming at V came to 4 bases and at J to 6 bases, leaving 8 bases not matched to a gene. Germline V gene lookup returns CDR1 LNHNV and CDR2 YYDKDF (reference sequence). As DNA, the CDR3 is TGTGCCACCAGCAACCCAGGACAGGAAGATGAAAAACTGTTTTTT. Protein product: CATSNPGQEDEKLFF.

The chain links TRBV14 to TRBJ2-4; tentatively, D is TRBD1 (6 bases). The CDR3 runs 12 residues. The germline V gene encodes CDR1 SGHDN and CDR2 FVKESK. V was clipped by 4 bases and J by 7 bases, with 8 bases between them. The CDR3 loop is CASSPQGNIQYF. In DNA form, the CDR3 reads TGTGCCAGCAGCCCCCAGGGGAACATTCAGTACTTC.

The DNA for the CDR3 is TGTGCCAGCAGTGGAGCGGGCAGGGTGAGGACTGGGGCCAACGTCCTGACTTTC. It is translated as CASSGAGRVRTGANVLTF. This rearrangement joins TRBV2 to TRBJ2-6, with D possibly matching TRBD2 (6 bases). In germline, CDR1 is SNHLY, CDR2 FYNNEI. The ends were cut back, 4 bases at V and 2 bases at J, with 18 bases in the middle. The CDR3 is 18 residues long.

This chain links TRBV29-1 with TRBJ2-1, with TRBD1 matching over 9 bases. CDR1 and CDR2 (germline): SQVTM, ANQGSEA. With 3 bases clipped from V and 3 bases from J, the junction kept 6 bases outside the gene matches. CDR3 length: 15 residues. The CDR3 loop is CSVDLRDRVYNEQFF. DNA for the CDR3: TGCAGCGTTGACCTCCGGGACAGGGTCTACAATGAGCAGTTCTTC.

CDR3 loop: CASSGRDRGNTEAFF. CDR3 nucleotides: TGTGCCAGCAGTGGTCGGGACAGAGGGAACACTGAAGCTTTCTTT. The chain employs TRBV6-6 and TRBJ1-1; 7 nucleotides line up with TRBD1. There are 15 residues in the CDR3. The junction had 7 bases not matched to a gene; V was cut back by 5 bases and J by 1 base. Germline assignment: CDR1 MNHNY and CDR2 SVGAGI (reference sequence).

V is TRBV2 and J is TRBJ1-2; D gene unclear. Deletions cut 7 bases from V and 7 bases from J, with 13 bases between. Germline V gene lookup returns CDR1 SNHLY and CDR2 FYNNEI. This CDR3 is built from 12 residues. The CDR3 sequence: CASIARARGYTF. In DNA form, the CDR3 reads TGTGCCAGCATTGCGCGGGCTCGTGGCTACACCTTC.

The chain carries TRBV12-5 and TRBJ2-5, with TRBD2 matching over 7 bases. Germline loops: CDR1 LGHNT, CDR2 FRNRAP. This CDR3 has 17 residues. J lost 5 bases, V lost 0 bases, and 12 bases had no gene match. The CDR3 DNA is TGTGCTAGTGGTTTGGTCGCGGTCTTGGGGGGGAGGGAGACCCAGTACTTC. This gives the protein CASGLVAVLGGRETQYF.

The gene calls are TRBV28 and TRBJ2-1; D gene ambiguous. The CDR3 totals 11 residues. Looked up from germline, CDR1 is MDHEN and CDR2 is SYDVKM. V lost 8 bases and J lost 15, with 17 bases in between. Here the CDR3 DNA reads TGTGCCAGCGGTCCCTCTCTGTCGCGGTTCTTC. It yields the protein CASGPSLSRFF.

The CDR3 nucleotides read TGTGCCAGCAGTGCGGGGGACACAGATACGCAGTATTTT. This encodes CASSAGDTDTQYF. The chain combines TRBV28 with TRBJ2-3; 7 positions match TRBD2. This CDR3 is built from 13 residues. CDR1 and CDR2 (germline): MDHEN, SYDVKM. With V trimmed by 5 bases and J by 2 bases, 1 base remained unmatched. Full variable domain (outside the CDR3, taken from reference TRBV28 and TRBJ2-3): DVKVTQSSRYLVKRTGEKVFLECVQDMDHENMFWYRQDPGLGLRLIYFSYDVKMKEKGDIPEGYSVSREKKERFSLILESASTNQTSMYLCASSAGDTDTQYFGPGTRLTVL.

The rearrangement links TRBV4-2 to TRBJ2-2, with a possible D match to TRBD2 (5 bases). The V gene lost 4 bases and the J gene lost 0 bases, with 12 bases spanning the gap. Germline values: CDR1 LGHNA, CDR2 YNFKEQ. The CDR3 covers 16 residues. The CDR3 here is CASSPGRAANTGELFF. CDR3 DNA: TGTGCCAGCAGCCCCGGACGAGCGGCGAACACCGGGGAGCTGTTTTTT.

The genes are TRBV21-1 and TRBJ1-5; the table names TRBD1, a call not compared with the DNA. TRBV21-1 is assigned pseudogene status. This CDR3 has 16 amino acids. CDR3 coding DNA: TGTGCCAGCAGCAAAGCGGCGTGGGGGCGCAATCAGCCCCAGCATTTT. This codes for CASSKAAWGRNQPQHF.

The chain is built from TRBV27 and TRBJ1-1; 8 positions agree with TRBD1. CDR3 length equals 13 residues. V gave up 6 bases and J gave up 5 bases; unmatched junction bases: 5. Germline lookup yields CDR1 MNHEY and CDR2 SMNVEV (reference sequence). CDR3 residues: CASRLTGATEAFF. The CDR3 DNA follows: TGTGCCAGCAGATTGACAGGGGCGACTGAAGCTTTCTTT.

J is TRBJ2-1 and V is TRBV2; 8 bases agree with TRBD2. CDR3 length: 14 residues. The V gene's germline CDR1 is SNHLY and CDR2 FYNNEI. The ends lost 5 bases at V and 5 bases at J; junction bases unmatched: 5. The CDR3 DNA is TGTGCCAGCAGTCGACTAGCGAGCGACAATGAGCAGTTCTTC. Encoded protein: CASSRLASDNEQFF. Looking up the rest from reference TRBV2 and TRBJ2-1 gives the full variable domain: EPEVTQTPSHQVTQMGQEVILRCVPISNHLYFYWYRQILGQKVEFLVSFYNNEISEKSEIFDDQFSVERPDGSNFTLKIRSTKLEDSAMYFCASSRLASDNEQFFGPGTRLTVL.

The chain is built from TRBV7-9 and TRBJ1-1; D not resolved. Germline CDR1 is SEHNR and CDR2 is FQNEAQ (reference sequence). V lost 2 bases, J lost 11 bases, and 9 bases lay in between. The CDR3 consists of 11 residues. CDR3: CASSLSPPAFF. For the CDR3, the DNA is TGTGCCAGCAGCTTAAGCCCGCCGGCTTTCTTT.

J is TRBJ1-6 and V is TRBV10-3, with TRBD1 matching 7 bases. Looked up from germline, CDR1 is ENHRY and CDR2 is SYGVKD. V was pared by 2 bases and J by 9 bases, with 10 bases of the junction left unmatched. This CDR3 spans 16 amino acids. CDR3 bases: TGTGCCATCAGTGAGGAGGGGGCAGAGTTTGGTTCACCCCTCCACTTT. This codes for CAISEEGAEFGSPLHF.